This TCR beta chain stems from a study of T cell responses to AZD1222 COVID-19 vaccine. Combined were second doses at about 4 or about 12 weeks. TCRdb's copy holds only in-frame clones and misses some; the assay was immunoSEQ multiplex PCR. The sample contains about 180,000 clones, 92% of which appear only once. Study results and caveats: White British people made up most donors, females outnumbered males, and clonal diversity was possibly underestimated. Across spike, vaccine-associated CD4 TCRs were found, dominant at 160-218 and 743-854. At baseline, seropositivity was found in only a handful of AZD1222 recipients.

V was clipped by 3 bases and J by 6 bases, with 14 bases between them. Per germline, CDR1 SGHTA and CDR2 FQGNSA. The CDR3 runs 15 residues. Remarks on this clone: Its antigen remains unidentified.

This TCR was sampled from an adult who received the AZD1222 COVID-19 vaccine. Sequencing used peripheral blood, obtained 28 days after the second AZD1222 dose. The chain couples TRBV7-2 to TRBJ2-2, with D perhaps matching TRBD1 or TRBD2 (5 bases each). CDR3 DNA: TGTGCCAGCAGCTTGAAGAGGGGCCAGGCCGGGGAGCTGTTTTTT. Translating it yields CASSLKRGQAGELFF.